This T cell receptor delta chain derives from a study of gamma-delta chains in newborns, infants, children. About the study: Polyclonal expansion of innate γδ T cells after birth follows microbial exposure.

TCRdb re-identified clones in the reads via CATT. The sample records about 15,000 delta-chain clones, roughly 7.7% being singletons. By share, this clone ranks as medium-sized. Trimming shortened V by 0 bases and J by 0 bases, and 14 bases separated the two germline ends. This CDR3 is built from 19 residues. CDR1 is GEAIGNYY, CDR2 EKD, per germline. This sequence joins TRDV2 and TRDJ3; TRDD3 is a possible D gene (6 bases). Sequenced material: blood. The TCR sequence derives from a child who was a newborn, infant or young child, either healthy, febrile or measles-vaccinated (not recorded which). The CDR3 region has the DNA TGTGCCTGTGACACCGTGGGGGGCTACAGCTCCTGGGACACCCGACAGATGTTTTTC. Translated, it gives CACDTVGGYSSWDTRQMFF.